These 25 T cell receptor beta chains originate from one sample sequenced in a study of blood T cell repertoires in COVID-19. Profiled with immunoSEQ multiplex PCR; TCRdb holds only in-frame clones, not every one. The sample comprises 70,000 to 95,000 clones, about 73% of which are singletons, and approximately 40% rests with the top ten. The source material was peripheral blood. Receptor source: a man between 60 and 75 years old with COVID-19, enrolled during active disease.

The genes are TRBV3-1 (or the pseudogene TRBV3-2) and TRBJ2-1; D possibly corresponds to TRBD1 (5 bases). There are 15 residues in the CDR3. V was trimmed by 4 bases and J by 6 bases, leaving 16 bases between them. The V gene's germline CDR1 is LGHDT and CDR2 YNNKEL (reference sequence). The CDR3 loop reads CASSLRSGSVNEQFF. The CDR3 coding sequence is TGTGCCAGCAGCCTGCGATCAGGGTCGGTCAATGAGCAGTTCTTC.

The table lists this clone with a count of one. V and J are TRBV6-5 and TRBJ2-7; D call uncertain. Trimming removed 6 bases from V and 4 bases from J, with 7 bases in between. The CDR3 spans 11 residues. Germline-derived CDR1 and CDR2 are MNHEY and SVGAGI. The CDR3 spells CASRASYEQYF. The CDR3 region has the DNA TGTGCCAGCAGGGCTAGTTACGAGCAGTACTTC.

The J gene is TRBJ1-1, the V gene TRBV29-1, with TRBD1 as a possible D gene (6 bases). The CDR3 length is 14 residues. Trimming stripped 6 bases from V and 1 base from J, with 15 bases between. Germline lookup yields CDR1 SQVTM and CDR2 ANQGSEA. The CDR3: CSVRYTGTNTEAFF. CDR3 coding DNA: TGCAGCGTCCGCTATACAGGGACGAACACTGAAGCTTTCTTT.

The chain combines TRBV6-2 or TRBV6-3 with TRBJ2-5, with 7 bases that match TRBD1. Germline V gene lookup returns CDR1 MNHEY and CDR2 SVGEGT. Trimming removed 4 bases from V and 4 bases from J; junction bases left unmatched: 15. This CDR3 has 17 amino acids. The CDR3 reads CASSLPSDRDARETQYF. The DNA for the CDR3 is TGTGCCAGCAGTTTACCCTCCGACAGGGACGCCCGAGAGACCCAGTACTTC.

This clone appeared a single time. CDR3: CASSRDRGGGETQYF. The DNA of the CDR3 is TGTGCCAGCAGCCGAGACAGGGGCGGGGGAGAGACCCAGTACTTC. The chain couples TRBV4-2 to TRBJ2-5, with D perhaps TRBD1 (8 bases). The CDR3 is made up of 15 amino acids. V shed 4 bases and J shed 4 bases, with 16 bases lying between them. Germline V gives CDR1 LGHNA, CDR2 YNFKEQ.

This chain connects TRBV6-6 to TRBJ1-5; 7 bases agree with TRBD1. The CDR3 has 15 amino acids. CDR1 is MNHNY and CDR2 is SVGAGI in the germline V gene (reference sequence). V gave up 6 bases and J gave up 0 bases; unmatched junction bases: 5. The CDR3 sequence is CASSLTGNSNQPQHF. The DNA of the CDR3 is TGTGCCAGCAGCTTGACAGGGAATAGCAATCAGCCCCAGCATTTT.

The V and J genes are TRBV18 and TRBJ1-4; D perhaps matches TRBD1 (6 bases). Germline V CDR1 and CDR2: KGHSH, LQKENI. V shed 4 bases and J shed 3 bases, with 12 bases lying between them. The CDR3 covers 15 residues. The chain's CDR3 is CASSRRQAANEKLFF. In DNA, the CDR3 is TGTGCCAGCTCACGTCGACAGGCGGCTAATGAAAAACTGTTTTTT.

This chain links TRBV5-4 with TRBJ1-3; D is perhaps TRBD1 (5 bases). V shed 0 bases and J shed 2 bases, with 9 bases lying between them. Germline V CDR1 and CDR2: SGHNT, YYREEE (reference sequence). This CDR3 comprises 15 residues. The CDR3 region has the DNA TGTGCCAGCAGCTTGGGGACACAGACTGGAAACACCATATATTTT. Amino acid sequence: CASSLGTQTGNTIYF.

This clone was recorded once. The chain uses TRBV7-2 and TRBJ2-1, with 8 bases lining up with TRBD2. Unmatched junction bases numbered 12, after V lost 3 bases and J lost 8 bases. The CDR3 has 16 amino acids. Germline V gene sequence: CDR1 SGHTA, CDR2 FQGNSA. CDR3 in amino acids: CASSFDPPGRADEQFF. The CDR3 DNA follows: TGTGCCAGCAGCTTCGATCCGCCCGGGAGGGCGGATGAGCAGTTCTTC.

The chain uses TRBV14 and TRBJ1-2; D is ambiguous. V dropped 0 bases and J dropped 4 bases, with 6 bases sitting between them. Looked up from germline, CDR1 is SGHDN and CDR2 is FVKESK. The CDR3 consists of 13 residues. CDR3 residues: CASSQDLFYGYTF. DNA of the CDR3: TGTGCCAGCAGCCAAGATCTTTTCTATGGCTACACCTTC.

CDR3 loop: CASSRQGGNEQYF. The CDR3 DNA is TGTGCCAGCTCGCGACAGGGGGGAAACGAGCAGTACTTC. This sequence joins TRBV18 and TRBJ2-7; 9 bases fit TRBD1. CDR1 and CDR2 (germline): KGHSH, LQKENI. The trim removed 6 bases at V and 5 bases at J, leaving 5 bases unmatched. The CDR3 has 13 amino acids. Supplemented by reference TRBV18 and TRBJ2-7, the full variable domain reads NAGVMQNPRHLVRRRGQEARLRCSPMKGHSHVYWYRQLPEEGLKFMVYLQKENIIDESGMPKERFSAEFPKEGPSILRIQQVVRGDSAAYFCASSRQGGNEQYFGPGTRLTVT.

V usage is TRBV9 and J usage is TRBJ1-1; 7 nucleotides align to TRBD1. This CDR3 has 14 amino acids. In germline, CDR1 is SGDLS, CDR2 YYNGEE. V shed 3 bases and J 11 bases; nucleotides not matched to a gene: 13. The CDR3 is CASSAGTVSMGAFF. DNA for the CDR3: TGTGCCAGCAGCGCAGGGACAGTTTCTATGGGGGCTTTCTTT.

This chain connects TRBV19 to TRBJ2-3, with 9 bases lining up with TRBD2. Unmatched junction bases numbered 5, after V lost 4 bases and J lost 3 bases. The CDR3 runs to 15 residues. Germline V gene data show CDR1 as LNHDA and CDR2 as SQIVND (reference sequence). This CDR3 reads CASSRGGLATDTQYF. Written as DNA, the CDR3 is TGTGCCAGTAGTAGGGGAGGACTAGCGACAGATACGCAGTATTTT.

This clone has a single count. Written as DNA, the CDR3 is TGTGCCAGCAGCATCCAGGACAGGGCCAATGAGCAGTTCTTC. Translated, it gives CASSIQDRANEQFF. This chain uses TRBV11-2 with TRBJ2-1, with 8 bases matching TRBD1. V was pared by 5 bases and J by 6 bases, with 6 bases of the junction left unmatched. Germline V gives CDR1 SGHAT, CDR2 FQNNGV. The CDR3 sequence is 14 residues long.

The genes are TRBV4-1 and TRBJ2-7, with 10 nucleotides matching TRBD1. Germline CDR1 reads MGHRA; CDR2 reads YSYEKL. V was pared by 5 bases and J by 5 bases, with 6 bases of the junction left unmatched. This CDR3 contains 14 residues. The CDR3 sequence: CASSKGQGSDEQYF. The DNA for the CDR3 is TGCGCCAGCAGCAAGGGACAGGGGTCCGACGAGCAGTACTTC.

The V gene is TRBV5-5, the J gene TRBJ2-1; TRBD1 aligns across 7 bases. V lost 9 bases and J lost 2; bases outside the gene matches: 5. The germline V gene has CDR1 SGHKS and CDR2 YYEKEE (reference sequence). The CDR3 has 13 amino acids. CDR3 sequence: CATLTGPYNEQFF. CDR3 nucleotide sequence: TGTGCCACCCTGACAGGGCCCTACAATGAGCAGTTCTTC.

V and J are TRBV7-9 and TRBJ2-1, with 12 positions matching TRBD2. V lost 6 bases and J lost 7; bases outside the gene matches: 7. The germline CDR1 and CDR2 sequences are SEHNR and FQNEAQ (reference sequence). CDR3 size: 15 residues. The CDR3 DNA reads TGTGCCAGCAGACCCCGGACTAGCGGGATTAATGAGCAGTTCTTC. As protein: CASRPRTSGINEQFF.

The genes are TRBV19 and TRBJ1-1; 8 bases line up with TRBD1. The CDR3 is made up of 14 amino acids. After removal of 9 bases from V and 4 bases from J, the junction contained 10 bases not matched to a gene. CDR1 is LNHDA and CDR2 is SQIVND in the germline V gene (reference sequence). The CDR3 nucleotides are TGTGCCAGCAGGCCCCGGGACAGGATCACTGAAGCTTTCTTT. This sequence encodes CASRPRDRITEAFF.

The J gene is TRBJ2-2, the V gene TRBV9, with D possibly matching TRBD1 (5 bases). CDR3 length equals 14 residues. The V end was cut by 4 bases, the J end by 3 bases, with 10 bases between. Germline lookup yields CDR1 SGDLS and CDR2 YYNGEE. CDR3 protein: CASSPGWDTGELFF. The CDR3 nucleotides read TGTGCCAGCAGCCCAGGGTGGGACACCGGGGAGCTGTTTTTT.

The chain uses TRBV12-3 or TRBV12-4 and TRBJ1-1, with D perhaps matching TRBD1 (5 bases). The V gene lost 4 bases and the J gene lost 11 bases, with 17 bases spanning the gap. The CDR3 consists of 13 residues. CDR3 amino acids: CASSYMATVRAFF. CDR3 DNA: TGTGCCAGCAGTTACATGGCGACAGTGCGGGCTTTCTTT.

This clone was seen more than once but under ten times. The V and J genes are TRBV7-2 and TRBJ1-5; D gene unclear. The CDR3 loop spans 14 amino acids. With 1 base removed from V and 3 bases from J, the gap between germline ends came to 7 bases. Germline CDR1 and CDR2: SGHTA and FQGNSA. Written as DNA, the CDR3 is TGTGCCAGCAGCTTAGGGCAGGACAATCAGCCCCAGCATTTT. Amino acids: CASSLGQDNQPQHF.

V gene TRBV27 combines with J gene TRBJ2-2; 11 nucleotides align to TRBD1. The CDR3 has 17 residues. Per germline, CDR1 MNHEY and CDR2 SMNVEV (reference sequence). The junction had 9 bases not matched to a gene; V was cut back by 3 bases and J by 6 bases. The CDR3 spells CASSFADRGHNSGELFF. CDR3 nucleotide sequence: TGTGCCAGCAGTTTCGCGGACAGGGGGCATAATTCCGGGGAGCTGTTTTTT.

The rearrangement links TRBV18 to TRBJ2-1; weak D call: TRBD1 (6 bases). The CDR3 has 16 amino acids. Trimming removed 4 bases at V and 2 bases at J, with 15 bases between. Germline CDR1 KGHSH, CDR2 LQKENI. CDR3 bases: TGTGCCAGCTCACGATATGAGGACAGTGCCTACAATGAGCAGTTCTTC. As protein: CASSRYEDSAYNEQFF.

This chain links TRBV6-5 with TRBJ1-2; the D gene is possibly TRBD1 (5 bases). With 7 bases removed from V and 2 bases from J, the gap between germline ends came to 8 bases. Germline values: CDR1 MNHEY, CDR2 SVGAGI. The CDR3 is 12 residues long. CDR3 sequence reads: CASNPGNYGYTF. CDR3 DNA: TGTGCCAGCAACCCAGGGAACTATGGCTACACCTTC.

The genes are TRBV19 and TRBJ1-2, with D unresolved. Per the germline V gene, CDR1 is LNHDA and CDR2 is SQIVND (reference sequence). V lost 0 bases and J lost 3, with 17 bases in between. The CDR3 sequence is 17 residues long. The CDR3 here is CASSIDLGRDADYGYTF. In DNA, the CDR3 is TGTGCCAGTAGTATAGATCTGGGGAGGGATGCGGACTATGGCTACACCTTC.